The entry below describes one TCR beta chain. The antigen remains unidentified. 13 Jbeta primers and 60 Vbeta primers were used for the PCR. Libraries were prepared by immunoSEQ multiplex PCR; TCRdb keeps only in-frame clonotypes and omits some of them. The table shows about 180,000 clones, with around four fifths occurring only once. J gave up 1 base and V 4 bases, and 3 bases lay outside the gene matches. There are 13 residues in the CDR3. Germline V lookup: CDR1 GTSNPN, CDR2 SVGIG (reference sequence). This sample is drawn from a study of cytomegalovirus exposure and HLA in healthy donors. General study findings and limits: A later analysis linked a missense DCLRE1C variant to TCR beta V- and J-gene trimming.

Sequenced input: PBMCs. The receptor was derived from a girl aged 10 to 17 in good health and CMV-seropositive. This chain connects TRBV30 to TRBJ1-1; 7 bases map to TRBD1. CDR3 amino acids: CAWKNRGNTEAFF. Written as DNA, the CDR3 is TGTGCCTGGAAAAACAGGGGGAACACTGAAGCTTTCTTT.